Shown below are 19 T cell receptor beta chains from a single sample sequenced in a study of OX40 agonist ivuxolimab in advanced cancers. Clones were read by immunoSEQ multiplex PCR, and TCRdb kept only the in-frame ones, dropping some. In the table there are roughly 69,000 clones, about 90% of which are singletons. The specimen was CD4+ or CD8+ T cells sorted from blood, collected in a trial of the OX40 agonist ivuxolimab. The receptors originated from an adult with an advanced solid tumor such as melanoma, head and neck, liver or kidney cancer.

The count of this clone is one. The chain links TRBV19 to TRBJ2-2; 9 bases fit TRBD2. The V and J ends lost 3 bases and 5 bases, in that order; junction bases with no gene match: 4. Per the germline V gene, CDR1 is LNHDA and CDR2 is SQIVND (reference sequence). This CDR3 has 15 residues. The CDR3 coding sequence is TGTGCCAGTAGTATGCTAGCGGGATCGACCGGGGAGCTGTTTTTT. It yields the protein CASSMLAGSTGELFF.

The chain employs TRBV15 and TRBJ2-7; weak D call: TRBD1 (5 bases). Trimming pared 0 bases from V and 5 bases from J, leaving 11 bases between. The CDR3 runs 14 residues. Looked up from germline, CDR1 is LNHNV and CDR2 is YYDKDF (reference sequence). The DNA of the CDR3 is TGTGCCACCAGCAGAGACAGGGTTCTCAACGAGCAGTACTTC. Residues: CATSRDRVLNEQYF.

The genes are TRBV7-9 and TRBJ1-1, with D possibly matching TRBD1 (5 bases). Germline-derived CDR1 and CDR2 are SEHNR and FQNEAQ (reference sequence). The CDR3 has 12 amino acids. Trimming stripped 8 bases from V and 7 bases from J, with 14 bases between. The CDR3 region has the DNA TGTGCCAGCTCCGAAGGGGTCCGTGAAGCTTTCTTT. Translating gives CASSEGVREAFF.

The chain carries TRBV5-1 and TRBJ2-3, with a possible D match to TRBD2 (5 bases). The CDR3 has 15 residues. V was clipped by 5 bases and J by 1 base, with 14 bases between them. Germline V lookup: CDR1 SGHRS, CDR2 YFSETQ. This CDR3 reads CASSRGGWGTDTQYF. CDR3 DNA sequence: TGCGCCAGCAGTCGCGGCGGGTGGGGCACAGATACGCAGTATTTT.

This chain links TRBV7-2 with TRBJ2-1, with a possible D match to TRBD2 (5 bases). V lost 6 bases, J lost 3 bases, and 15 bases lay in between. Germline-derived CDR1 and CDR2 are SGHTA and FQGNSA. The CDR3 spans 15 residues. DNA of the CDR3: TGTGCCAGCAGTTATGACATAGGAGGCTACAATGAGCAGTTCTTC. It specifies CASSYDIGGYNEQFF.

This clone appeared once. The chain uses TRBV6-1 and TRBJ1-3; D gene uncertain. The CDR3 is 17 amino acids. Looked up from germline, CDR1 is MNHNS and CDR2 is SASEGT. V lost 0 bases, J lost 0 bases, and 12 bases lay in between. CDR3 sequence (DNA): TGTGCCAGCAGTGAAGCGCAACACAGCTTCTCTGGAAACACCATATATTTT. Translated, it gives CASSEAQHSFSGNTIYF.

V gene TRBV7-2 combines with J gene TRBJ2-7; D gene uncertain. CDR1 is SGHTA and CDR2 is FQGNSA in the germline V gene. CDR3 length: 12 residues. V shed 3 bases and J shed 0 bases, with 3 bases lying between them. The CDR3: CASSFSSYEQYF. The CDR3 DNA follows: TGTGCCAGCAGCTTCTCCTCCTACGAGCAGTACTTC.

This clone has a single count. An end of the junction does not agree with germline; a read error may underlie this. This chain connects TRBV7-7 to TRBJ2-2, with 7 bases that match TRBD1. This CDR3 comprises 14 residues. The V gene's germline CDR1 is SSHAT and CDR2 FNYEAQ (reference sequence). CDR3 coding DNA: TGTGCTAGCAGCCGAGACAGGGTCGGCGGGGAGCTGTTTTTT. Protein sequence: CASSRDRVGGELFF.

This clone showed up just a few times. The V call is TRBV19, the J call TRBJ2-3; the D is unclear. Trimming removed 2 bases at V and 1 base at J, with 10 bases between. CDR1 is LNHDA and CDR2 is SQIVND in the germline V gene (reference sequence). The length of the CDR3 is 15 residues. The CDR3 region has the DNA TGTGCCAGTAGTATACCAACCTTTGGCACAGATACGCAGTATTTT. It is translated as CASSIPTFGTDTQYF.

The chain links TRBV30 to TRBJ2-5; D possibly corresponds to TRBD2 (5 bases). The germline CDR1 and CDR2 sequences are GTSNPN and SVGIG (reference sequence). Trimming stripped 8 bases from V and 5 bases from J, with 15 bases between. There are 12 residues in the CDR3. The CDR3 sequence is CAATGVLETQYF. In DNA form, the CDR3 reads TGTGCCGCTACCGGGGTCCTCGAGACCCAGTACTTC.

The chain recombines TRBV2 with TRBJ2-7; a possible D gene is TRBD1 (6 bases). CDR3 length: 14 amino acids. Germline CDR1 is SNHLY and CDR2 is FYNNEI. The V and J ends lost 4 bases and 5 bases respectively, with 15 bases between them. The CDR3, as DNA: TGTGCCAGCAGTGTTTCAGGGGTCGGGGACGAGCAGTACTTC. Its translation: CASSVSGVGDEQYF. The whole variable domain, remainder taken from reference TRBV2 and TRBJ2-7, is EPEVTQTPSHQVTQMGQEVILRCVPISNHLYFYWYRQILGQKVEFLVSFYNNEISEKSEIFDDQFSVERPDGSNFTLKIRSTKLEDSAMYFCASSVSGVGDEQYFGPGTRLTVT.

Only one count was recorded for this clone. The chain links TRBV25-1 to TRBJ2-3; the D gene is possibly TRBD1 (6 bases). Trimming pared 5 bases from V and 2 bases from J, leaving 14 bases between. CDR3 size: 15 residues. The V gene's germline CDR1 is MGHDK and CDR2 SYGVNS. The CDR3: CASSPSTGNTDTQYF. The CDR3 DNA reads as TGTGCCAGCAGTCCGAGTACAGGGAACACAGATACGCAGTATTTT.

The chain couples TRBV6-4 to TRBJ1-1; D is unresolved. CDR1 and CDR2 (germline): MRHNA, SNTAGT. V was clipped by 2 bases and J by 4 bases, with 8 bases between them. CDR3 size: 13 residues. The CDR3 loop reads CASSDVVGTEAFF. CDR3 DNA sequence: TGTGCCAGCAGTGACGTGGTGGGCACTGAAGCTTTCTTT.

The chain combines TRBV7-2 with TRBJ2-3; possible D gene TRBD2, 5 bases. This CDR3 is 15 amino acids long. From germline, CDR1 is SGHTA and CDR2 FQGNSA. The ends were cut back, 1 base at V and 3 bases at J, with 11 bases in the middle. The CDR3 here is CASSLVAKRTDTQYF. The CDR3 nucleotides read TGTGCCAGCAGCTTAGTAGCGAAACGAACAGATACGCAGTATTTT.

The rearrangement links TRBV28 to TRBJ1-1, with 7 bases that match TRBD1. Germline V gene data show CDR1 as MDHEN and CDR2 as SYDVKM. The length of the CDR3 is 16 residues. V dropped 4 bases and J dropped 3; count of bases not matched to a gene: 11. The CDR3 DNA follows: TGTGCCAGCAGTTGGCGAACAGGGGAGTTTGACACTGAAGCTTTCTTT. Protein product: CASSWRTGEFDTEAFF.

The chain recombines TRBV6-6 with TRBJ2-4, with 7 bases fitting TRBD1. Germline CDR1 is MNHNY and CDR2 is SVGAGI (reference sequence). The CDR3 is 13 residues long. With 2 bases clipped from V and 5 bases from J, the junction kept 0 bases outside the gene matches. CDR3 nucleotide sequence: TGTGCCAGCAGTTACACAGGGGAAAACATTCAGTACTTC. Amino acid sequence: CASSYTGENIQYF.

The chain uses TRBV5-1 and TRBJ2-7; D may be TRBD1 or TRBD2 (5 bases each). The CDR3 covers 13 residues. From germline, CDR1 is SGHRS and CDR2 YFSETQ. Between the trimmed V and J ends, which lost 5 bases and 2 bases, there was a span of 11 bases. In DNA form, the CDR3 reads TGCGCCAGCAGACAGGAGGCCACCTACGAGCAGTACTTC. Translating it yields CASRQEATYEQYF.

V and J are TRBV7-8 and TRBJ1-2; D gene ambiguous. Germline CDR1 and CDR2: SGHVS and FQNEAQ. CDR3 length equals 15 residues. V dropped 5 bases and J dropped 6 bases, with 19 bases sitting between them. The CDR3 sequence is CASSPIRAPGDGYTF. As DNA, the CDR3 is TGTGCCAGCAGCCCAATCCGGGCCCCGGGAGATGGCTACACCTTC.

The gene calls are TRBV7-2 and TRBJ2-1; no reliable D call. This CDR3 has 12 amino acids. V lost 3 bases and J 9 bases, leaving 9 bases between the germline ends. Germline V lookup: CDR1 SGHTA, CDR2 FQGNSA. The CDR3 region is CASSLHLGEQFF. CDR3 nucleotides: TGTGCCAGCAGCTTGCACCTCGGTGAGCAGTTCTTC.